The 15 T cell receptor beta chains given below trace back to one sample, sequenced in a study of T cell changes during pregnancy in multiple sclerosis. The assay was immunoSEQ multiplex PCR, and TCRdb's table has in-frame clones only and misses some. The table has about 31,000 clones, roughly 87% seen once; the top ten hold roughly 9%. Source: CD8+ T cells from peripheral blood mononuclear cells, taken in the first trimester of pregnancy. Receptor source: a female donor with multiple sclerosis, enrolled in a pregnancy study.

The V and J genes are TRBV20-1 and TRBJ1-1; D not resolved. The CDR3 totals 10 residues. In germline, CDR1 is DFQATT, CDR2 SNEGSKA (reference sequence). Trimming stripped 4 bases from V and 6 bases from J, with 6 bases between. CDR3 bases: TGCAGTGCTATAGTTCCTGAAGCTTTCTTT. This sequence encodes CSAIVPEAFF.

This clone showed up just a few times. This sequence joins TRBV9 and TRBJ1-4; D is uncertain. Trimming took 0 bases from V and 3 from J, leaving 6 bases between them. CDR1 is SGDLS, CDR2 YYNGEE, per germline. The CDR3 spans 14 residues. The DNA for the CDR3 is TGTGCCAGCAGCGTAGGGGCAGCTAATGAAAAACTGTTTTTT. Protein sequence: CASSVGAANEKLFF.

This chain links TRBV25-1 with TRBJ2-7, with 7 positions matching TRBD2. The CDR3 spans 11 residues. V lost 5 bases, J lost 6 bases, and 1 base stayed unmatched. Germline loops: CDR1 MGHDK, CDR2 SYGVNS. The DNA of the CDR3 is TGTGCCAGCAGTACGGGGGGCGAGCAGTACTTC. Amino acid sequence: CASSTGGEQYF.

The chain recombines TRBV7-9 with TRBJ1-1; TRBD1 might be the D (6 bases). The germline V and J ends were trimmed by 5 bases and 1 base, with 11 bases remaining between them. Germline CDR1 reads SEHNR; CDR2 reads FQNEAQ (reference sequence). The CDR3 length is 14 residues. The DNA for the CDR3 is TGTGCCAGCAGCCCAGGGGCGGGGAACACTGAAGCTTTCTTT. It codes for CASSPGAGNTEAFF.

The V and J genes are TRBV15 and TRBJ2-1, with 14 bases that match TRBD2. The V gene end was trimmed by 5 bases and the J gene end by 10 bases; junction bases not matched to a gene: 22. The CDR3 runs 20 residues. Germline CDR1 and CDR2: LNHNV and YYDKDF (reference sequence). Here the CDR3 DNA reads TGTGCCACCAGCGGAAAGAAGGGAACAGTAGGACTAGCGGGAGGACAGGAGCAGTTCTTC. Amino acids: CATSGKKGTVGLAGGQEQFF.

V is TRBV27 and J is TRBJ2-7, with 8 nucleotides matching TRBD2. The ends lost 8 bases at V and 5 bases at J; junction bases unmatched: 14. From germline, CDR1 is MNHEY and CDR2 SMNVEV (reference sequence). This CDR3 has 15 residues. The CDR3 DNA sequence: TGTGCCAGCTCCCTAACGGGGGGGCTAAACGACGAGCAGTACTTC. This sequence encodes CASSLTGGLNDEQYF.

V usage is TRBV11-2 and J usage is TRBJ2-1, with 8 bases aligning to TRBD2. The CDR3 runs to 15 residues. V shed 5 bases, J shed 0 bases, and the junction held 3 bases outside the gene matches. In germline, CDR1 is SGHAT, CDR2 FQNNGV. CDR3 bases: TGTGCCAGCAGCCGTAGCGGGGTCTCCTACAATGAGCAGTTCTTC. As protein: CASSRSGVSYNEQFF.

The V and J genes are TRBV13 and TRBJ1-1; 8 nucleotides match TRBD1. The CDR3 sequence is 16 residues long. CDR1 PRHDT and CDR2 FYEKMQ come from the germline V gene (reference sequence). V dropped 3 bases and J dropped 0; count of bases not matched to a gene: 6. CDR3 amino acids: CASSLMGQALNTEAFF. DNA of the CDR3: TGTGCCAGCAGCTTGATGGGACAGGCCTTGAACACTGAAGCTTTCTTT. The entire variable domain, with the rest obtained from reference TRBV13 and TRBJ1-1, is as follows: AAGVIQSPRHLIKEKRETATLKCYPIPRHDTVYWYQQGPGQDPQFLISFYEKMQSDKGSIPDRFSAQQFSDYHSELNMSSLELGDSALYFCASSLMGQALNTEAFFGQGTRLTVV.

Only a few counts were recorded for this clone. V and J are TRBV6-1 and TRBJ2-7, with TRBD1 identical over 7 bases. The CDR3 contains 15 residues. With 7 bases clipped from V and 5 bases from J, the junction kept 14 bases outside the gene matches. Germline V gives CDR1 MNHNS, CDR2 SASEGT. For the CDR3, the DNA is TGTGCCAGCAAAAAGGGGGCAGGGGAAAGCCACGAGCAGTACTTC. It specifies CASKKGAGESHEQYF.

This chain joins TRBV5-6 and TRBJ2-3, with 12 nucleotides matching TRBD2. The CDR3 sequence is 15 residues long. The germline CDR1 and CDR2 sequences are SGHDT and YYEEEE. The trim removed 4 bases at V and 6 bases at J, leaving 6 bases unmatched. The CDR3 reads CASSGRLAGVDTQYF. The DNA for the CDR3 is TGTGCCAGCAGCGGACGACTAGCGGGGGTCGATACGCAGTATTTT. Drawing the rest from reference TRBV5-6 and TRBJ2-3, the complete variable domain is DAGVTQSPTHLIKTRGQQVTLRCSPKSGHDTVSWYQQALGQGPQFIFQYYEEEERQRGNFPDRFSGHQFPNYSSELNVNALLLGDSALYLCASSGRLAGVDTQYFGPGTRLTVL.

The gene calls are TRBV7-9 and TRBJ2-1; weak D call: TRBD2 (5 bases). Germline-derived CDR1 and CDR2 are SEHNR and FQNEAQ (reference sequence). The CDR3 consists of 15 residues. The V end lost 5 bases, the J end lost 6 bases, and 17 bases lay between the germline ends. DNA for the CDR3: TGTGCCAGCAGCGCGCGAGGGATCTCGGTCAATGAGCAGTTCTTC. Translated, it gives CASSARGISVNEQFF.

This sequence joins TRBV28 and TRBJ2-1; 8 positions agree with TRBD2. The germline V gene has CDR1 MDHEN and CDR2 SYDVKM. The CDR3 spans 14 residues. Losses at the gene ends were 6 bases for V and 2 bases for J; bases not matched to a gene: 3. CDR3 nucleotides: TGTGCCAGCAGGCTAGCGGGTGCCTACAATGAGCAGTTCTTC. It is translated as CASRLAGAYNEQFF.

The chain couples TRBV7-3 to TRBJ2-6, with 9 nucleotides matching TRBD1. Germline lookup yields CDR1 SGHTA and CDR2 FQGTGA. V shed 8 bases, J shed 0 bases, and the junction held 2 bases outside the gene matches. The CDR3 contains 15 residues. The CDR3 protein is CASGTGISGANVLTF. The CDR3 region has the DNA TGTGCCAGCGGGACAGGGATCTCTGGGGCCAACGTCCTGACTTTC.

The chain employs TRBV7-8 and TRBJ1-5; D is perhaps TRBD1 (5 bases). The CDR3 covers 16 residues. Germline assignment: CDR1 SGHVS and CDR2 FQNEAQ. Trimming took 2 bases from V and 1 from J, leaving 12 bases between them. The CDR3 nucleotides read TGTGCCAGCAGCTTACAGGGATACGGCAGCAATCAGCCCCAGCATTTT. It specifies CASSLQGYGSNQPQHF. Using reference TRBV7-8 and TRBJ1-5 for the parts outside the CDR3, the full variable domain is GAGVSQSPRYKVAKRGQDVALRCDPISGHVSLFWYQQALGQGPEFLTYFQNEAQLDKSGLPSDRFFAERPEGSVSTLKIQRTQQEDSAVYLCASSLQGYGSNQPQHFGDGTRLSIL.

This chain uses TRBV6-1 with TRBJ1-1; TRBD1 aligns across 7 bases. This CDR3 has 15 amino acids. Germline V CDR1 and CDR2: MNHNS, SASEGT. The V segment lost 6 bases and the J segment 0 bases; nucleotides outside the gene matches: 7. The DNA for the CDR3 is TGTGCCAGCAGCCCGGGACAGAGCATGAACACTGAAGCTTTCTTT. Translation gives CASSPGQSMNTEAFF.